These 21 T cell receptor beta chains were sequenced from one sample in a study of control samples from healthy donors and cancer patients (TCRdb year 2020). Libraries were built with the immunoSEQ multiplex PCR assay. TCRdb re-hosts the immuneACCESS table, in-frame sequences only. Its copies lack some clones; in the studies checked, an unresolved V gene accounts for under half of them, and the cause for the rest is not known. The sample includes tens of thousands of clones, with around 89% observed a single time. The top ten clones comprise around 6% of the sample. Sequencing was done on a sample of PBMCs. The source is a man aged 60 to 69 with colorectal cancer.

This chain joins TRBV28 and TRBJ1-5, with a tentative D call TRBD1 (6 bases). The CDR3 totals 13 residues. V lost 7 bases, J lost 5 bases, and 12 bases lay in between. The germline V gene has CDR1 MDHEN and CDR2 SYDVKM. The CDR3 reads CASTRQVYQPQHF. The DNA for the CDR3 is TGTGCCAGCACGAGACAGGTGTATCAGCCCCAGCATTTT.

The CDR3 nucleotides are TGTGCCAGCTCAGGGACCGAGCAGTACTTC. This translates into CASSGTEQYF. The rearrangement links TRBV25-1 to TRBJ2-7; D may match TRBD1 or TRBD2 (5 bases each). Germline V CDR1 and CDR2: MGHDK, SYGVNS. Deletions cut 8 bases from V and 6 bases from J, with 8 bases between. The CDR3 runs to 10 residues.

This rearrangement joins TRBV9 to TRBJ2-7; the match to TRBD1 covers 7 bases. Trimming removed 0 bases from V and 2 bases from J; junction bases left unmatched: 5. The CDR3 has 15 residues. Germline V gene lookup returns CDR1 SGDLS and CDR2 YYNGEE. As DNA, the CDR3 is TGTGCCAGCAGCGTAGCGTGGGACAGACCCTACGAGCAGTACTTC. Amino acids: CASSVAWDRPYEQYF.

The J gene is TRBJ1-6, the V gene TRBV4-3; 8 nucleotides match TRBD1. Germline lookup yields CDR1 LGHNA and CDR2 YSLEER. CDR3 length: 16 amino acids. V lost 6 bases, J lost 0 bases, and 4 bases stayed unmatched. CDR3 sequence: CASRNTGGSYNSPLHF. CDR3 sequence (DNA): TGCGCCAGCAGAAACACAGGGGGCTCCTATAATTCACCCCTCCACTTT.

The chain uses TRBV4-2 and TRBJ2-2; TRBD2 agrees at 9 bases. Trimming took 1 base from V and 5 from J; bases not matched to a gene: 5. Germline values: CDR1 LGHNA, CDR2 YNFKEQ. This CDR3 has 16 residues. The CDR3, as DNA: TGTGCCAGCAGCCAAGTACGCGGGGGGGCGACCGGGGAGCTGTTTTTT. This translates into CASSQVRGGATGELFF.

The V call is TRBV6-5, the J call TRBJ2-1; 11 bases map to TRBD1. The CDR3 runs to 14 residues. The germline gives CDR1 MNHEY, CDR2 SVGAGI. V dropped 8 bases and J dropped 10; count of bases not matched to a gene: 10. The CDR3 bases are TGTGCCAGCCGGGACAGGGGGAGACAGGGCGAGCAGTTCTTC. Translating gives CASRDRGRQGEQFF.

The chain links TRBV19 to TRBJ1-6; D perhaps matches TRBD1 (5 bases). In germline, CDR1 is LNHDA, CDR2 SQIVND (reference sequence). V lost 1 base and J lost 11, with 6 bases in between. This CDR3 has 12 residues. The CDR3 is CASSIGGAPLHF. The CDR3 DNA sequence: TGTGCCAGTAGTATAGGGGGGGCACCCCTCCACTTT.

CDR3 amino acids: CASSTPGTGGEKLFF. CDR3 coding DNA: TGTGCCAGTAGTACCCCGGGGACAGGGGGTGAAAAACTGTTTTTT. V is TRBV19 and J is TRBJ1-4; 11 nucleotides align to TRBD1. This CDR3 contains 15 residues. V lost 4 bases, J lost 7 bases, and 5 bases stayed unmatched. CDR1 and CDR2 from the germline V gene are LNHDA and SQIVND (reference sequence).

The CDR3 sequence: CASSQEKGAYEQYF. The CDR3 nucleotides are TGCGCCAGCAGCCAAGAAAAGGGGGCCTACGAGCAGTACTTC. This sequence joins TRBV4-3 and TRBJ2-7; a possible D gene is TRBD1 (6 bases). CDR1 LGHNA and CDR2 YSLEER come from the germline V gene. V lost 0 bases and J lost 2, with 8 bases in between. The CDR3 is made up of 14 amino acids.

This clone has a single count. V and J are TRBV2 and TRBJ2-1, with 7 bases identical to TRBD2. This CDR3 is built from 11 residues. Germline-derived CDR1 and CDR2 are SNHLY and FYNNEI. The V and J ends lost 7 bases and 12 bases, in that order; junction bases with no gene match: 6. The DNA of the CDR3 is TGTGCCAGCACGACTAGCTGGGTGCAGTTCTTC. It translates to CASTTSWVQFF.

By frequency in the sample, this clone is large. The CDR3 bases are TGTGCCAGCAGCAAAGCCGGACAGGGCGAGGGCCAAGAGACCCAGTACTTC. Translating it yields CASSKAGQGEGQETQYF. V gene TRBV21-1 combines with J gene TRBJ2-5; the DNA was not used to check the table's D call, TRBD1. TRBV21-1 is marked as a pseudogene. The length of the CDR3 is 17 residues.

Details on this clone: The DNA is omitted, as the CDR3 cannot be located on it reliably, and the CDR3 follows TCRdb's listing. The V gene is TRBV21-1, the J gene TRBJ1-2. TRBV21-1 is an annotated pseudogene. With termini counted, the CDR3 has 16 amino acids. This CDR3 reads CASSKVGEGSNYGYTF.

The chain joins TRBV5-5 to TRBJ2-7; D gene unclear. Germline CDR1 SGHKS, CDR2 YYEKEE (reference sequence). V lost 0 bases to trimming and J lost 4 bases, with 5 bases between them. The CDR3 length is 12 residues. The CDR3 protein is CASSLAQYEQYF. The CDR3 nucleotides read TGTGCCAGCAGCTTGGCCCAGTACGAGCAGTACTTC.

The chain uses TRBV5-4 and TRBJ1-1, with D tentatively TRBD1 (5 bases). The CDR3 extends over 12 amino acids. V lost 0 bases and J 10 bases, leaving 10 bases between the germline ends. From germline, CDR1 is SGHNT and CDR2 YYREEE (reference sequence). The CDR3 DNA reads TGTGCCAGCAGCTTGGACCAGGGAGGAGCTTTCTTT. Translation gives CASSLDQGGAFF.

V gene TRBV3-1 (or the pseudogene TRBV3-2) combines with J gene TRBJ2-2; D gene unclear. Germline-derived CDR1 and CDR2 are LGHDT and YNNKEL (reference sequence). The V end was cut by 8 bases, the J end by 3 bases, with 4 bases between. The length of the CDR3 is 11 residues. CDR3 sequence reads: CASGDTGELFF. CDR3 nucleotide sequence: TGTGCCAGCGGGGACACCGGGGAGCTGTTTTTT.

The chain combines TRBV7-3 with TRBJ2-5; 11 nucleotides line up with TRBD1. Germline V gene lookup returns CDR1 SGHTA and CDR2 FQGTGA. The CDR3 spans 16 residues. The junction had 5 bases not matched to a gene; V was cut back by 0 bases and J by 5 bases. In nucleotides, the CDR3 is TGTGCCAGCAGCTTAACGGCAGGGACAGGGGGTGAGACCCAGTACTTC. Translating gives CASSLTAGTGGETQYF.

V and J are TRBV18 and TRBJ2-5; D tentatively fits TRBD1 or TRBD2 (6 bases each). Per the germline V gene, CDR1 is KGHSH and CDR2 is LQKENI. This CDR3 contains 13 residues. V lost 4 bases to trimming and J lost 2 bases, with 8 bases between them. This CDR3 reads CASSRGAQETQYF. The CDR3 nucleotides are TGTGCCAGCTCACGGGGGGCTCAAGAGACCCAGTACTTC.

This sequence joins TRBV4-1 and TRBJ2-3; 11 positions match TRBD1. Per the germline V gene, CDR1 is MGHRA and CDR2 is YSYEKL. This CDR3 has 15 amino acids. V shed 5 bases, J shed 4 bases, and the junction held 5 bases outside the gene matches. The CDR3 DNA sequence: TGCGCCAGCAGCGTACCGGGACAGGGGGCAGATACGCAGTATTTT. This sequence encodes CASSVPGQGADTQYF.

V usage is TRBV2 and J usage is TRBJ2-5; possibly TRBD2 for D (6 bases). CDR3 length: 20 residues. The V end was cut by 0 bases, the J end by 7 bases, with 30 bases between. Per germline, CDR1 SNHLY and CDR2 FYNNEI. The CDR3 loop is CASSEAQRTGEVDKRVTQYF. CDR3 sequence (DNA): TGTGCCAGCAGTGAAGCCCAACGGACCGGGGAGGTCGATAAGAGGGTGACCCAGTACTTC.

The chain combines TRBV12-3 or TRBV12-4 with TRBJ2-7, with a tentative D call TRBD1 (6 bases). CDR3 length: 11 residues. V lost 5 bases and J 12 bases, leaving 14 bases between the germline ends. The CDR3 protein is CASSNRQDVYF. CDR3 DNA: TGTGCCAGCAGTAATAGACAGGATGTGTACTTC.

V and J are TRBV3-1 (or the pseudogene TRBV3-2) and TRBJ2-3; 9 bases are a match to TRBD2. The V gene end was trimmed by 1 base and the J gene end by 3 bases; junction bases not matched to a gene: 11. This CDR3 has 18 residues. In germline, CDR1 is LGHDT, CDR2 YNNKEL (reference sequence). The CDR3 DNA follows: TGTGCCAGCAGCCAAGTGACCATAGCGGGGGAGCTTACAGATACGCAGTATTTT. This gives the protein CASSQVTIAGELTDTQYF.